The 24 T cell receptor beta chains below all came from one sample that was sequenced in a study of shared clonotypes between healthy human individuals. Produced via immunoSEQ multiplex PCR; TCRdb's table is partial and in-frame only. The repertoire includes about 2 million clones, 85% to 95% of them detected once, and 1.2% sits in the top ten. Naive CD8 cells, CD45RO-negative and positively selected for CCR7, excluded terminally differentiated effector memory CD45RA+ cells. Sample: naive CD8+ T cells sorted from blood. The receptor set was obtained from a man aged 18 to 35 in good health.

The J gene is TRBJ2-1, the V gene TRBV9; the match to TRBD1 covers 8 bases. After removal of 4 bases from V and 3 bases from J, the junction contained 6 bases not matched to a gene. This CDR3 contains 15 residues. Per the germline V gene, CDR1 is SGDLS and CDR2 is YYNGEE. CDR3 residues: CASSFQTGDYNEQFF. For the CDR3, the DNA is TGTGCCAGCAGCTTCCAGACAGGGGACTACAATGAGCAGTTCTTC.

The rearrangement uses TRBV30 and TRBJ1-1; D is undetermined. V dropped 8 bases and J dropped 1 base, with 14 bases sitting between them. The CDR3 is made up of 13 amino acids. Germline V gene sequence: CDR1 GTSNPN, CDR2 SVGIG (reference sequence). CDR3 sequence: CALKDGSNTEAFF. The DNA of the CDR3 is TGTGCCCTAAAGGACGGCTCGAACACTGAAGCTTTCTTT.

The V gene is TRBV6-1, the J gene TRBJ2-2, with a tentative D call TRBD1 (6 bases). The CDR3 runs to 15 residues. The germline V gene encodes CDR1 MNHNS and CDR2 SASEGT. Trimming took off 2 bases at V and 5 bases at J, with 12 bases between the two ends. CDR3 sequence (DNA): TGTGCCAGCAGTGAAATTCAGGGGTGGACCGGGGAGCTGTTTTTT. Its protein product is CASSEIQGWTGELFF.

V gene TRBV7-3 combines with J gene TRBJ2-1; 9 nucleotides agree with TRBD1. The CDR3 totals 16 residues. After removal of 0 bases from V and 9 bases from J, the junction contained 9 bases not matched to a gene. Germline CDR1 reads SGHTA; CDR2 reads FQGTGA. In DNA, the CDR3 is TGTGCCAGCAGCTTAACCGGGACAGGGAGGCGCAGTGAGCAGTTCTTC. It specifies CASSLTGTGRRSEQFF.

With respect to this clone: Given a much more abundant clone one base away, this may be a read error. Other DNA sequences within the sample encode an identical CDR3. The chain combines TRBV7-8 with TRBJ2-3; D is undetermined. Per germline, CDR1 SGHVS and CDR2 FQNEAQ. V lost 5 bases, J lost 1 base, and 4 bases lay in between. The length of the CDR3 is 12 residues. The CDR3 DNA is TGTGCCAGCAGCCTAGGCACAGATACGCAGTATTTT. Translated: CASSLGTDTQYF.

This chain connects TRBV5-4 to TRBJ2-2; D is perhaps TRBD2 (6 bases). Germline V CDR1 and CDR2: SGHNT, YYREEE (reference sequence). The V end was cut by 7 bases, the J end by 3 bases, with 13 bases between. The CDR3 runs 14 residues. The CDR3 DNA reads TGTGCCAGCTCACGGGGGTGGGACACCGGGGAGCTGTTTTTT. It is translated as CASSRGWDTGELFF.

J is TRBJ2-7 and V is TRBV7-9; a weak D match, TRBD2 (5 bases). The germline V gene encodes CDR1 SEHNR and CDR2 FQNEAQ (reference sequence). Trimming left V 1 base short and J 6 bases short, with 10 bases between. The CDR3 is 13 residues long. The CDR3 loop is CASSLGWGAEQYF. In nucleotides, the CDR3 is TGTGCCAGCAGCTTAGGGTGGGGAGCCGAGCAGTACTTC.

The chain has TRBV11-2 and TRBJ1-6; D not resolved. Germline CDR1 SGHAT, CDR2 FQNNGV. The CDR3 runs to 15 residues. V lost 3 bases to trimming and J lost 9 bases, with 15 bases between them. The CDR3 sequence is CASSFSSPDGSPLHF. The CDR3 DNA reads as TGTGCCAGCAGCTTCTCATCCCCTGATGGTTCACCCCTCCACTTT.

V and J are TRBV6-5 and TRBJ2-1, with D unresolved. The V end lost 3 bases, the J end lost 0 bases, and 9 bases lay between the germline ends. This CDR3 has 15 amino acids. CDR1 and CDR2 (germline): MNHEY, SVGAGI. Here the CDR3 DNA reads TGTGCCAGCAGTTATGTAGGAAGCTCCTACAATGAGCAGTTCTTC. Translating gives CASSYVGSSYNEQFF.

This clone showed up just once. CDR3: CASVPGSGPKEYF. The CDR3 DNA reads TGTGCTAGTGTCCCAGGATCTGGGCCTAAGGAGTACTTC. The V call is TRBV12-5, the J call TRBJ2-4; no reliable D call. V was shortened by 7 bases and J by 14 bases, with 21 bases between the two germline ends. Looked up from germline, CDR1 is LGHNT and CDR2 is FRNRAP. The CDR3 runs to 13 residues.

V is TRBV7-3 and J is TRBJ1-4; D unresolved. The V gene's germline CDR1 is SGHTA and CDR2 FQGTGA. The CDR3 is made up of 17 amino acids. V lost 2 bases to trimming and J lost 7 bases, with 20 bases between them. The CDR3 coding sequence is TGTGCCAGCAGCTTATACCCCCGAGGTTTGCATGCTGAAAAACTGTTTTTT. Translated, it gives CASSLYPRGLHAEKLFF.

J is TRBJ2-3 and V is TRBV27, with a possible D match to TRBD1 (6 bases). V was pared by 3 bases and J by 5 bases, with 9 bases between. Germline loops: CDR1 MNHEY, CDR2 SMNVEV (reference sequence). CDR3 length equals 13 residues. CDR3: CASSLGRGDTQYF. In nucleotides, the CDR3 is TGTGCCAGCAGTTTGGGCAGGGGAGATACGCAGTATTTT.

This chain uses TRBV29-1 with TRBJ2-1, with 10 bases aligning to TRBD1. V lost 2 bases and J lost 2; bases outside the gene matches: 3. Per germline, CDR1 SQVTM and CDR2 ANQGSEA. This CDR3 is built from 15 residues. CDR3 in DNA: TGCAGCGTTGAAACTGGGACAGGGGCCTACAATGAGCAGTTCTTC. This encodes CSVETGTGAYNEQFF.

The chain uses TRBV29-1 and TRBJ2-7; D remains ambiguous. V gave up 0 bases and J gave up 5 bases, with 11 bases separating them. The CDR3 is 13 amino acids. In germline, CDR1 is SQVTM, CDR2 ANQGSEA. CDR3 amino acids: CSVEDPIGHEQYF. The CDR3 nucleotides read TGCAGCGTTGAAGATCCTATCGGGCACGAGCAGTACTTC.

This sequence joins TRBV7-9 and TRBJ2-7, with D perhaps TRBD1 (5 bases). Trimming stripped 1 base from V and 0 bases from J, with 13 bases between. The CDR3 sequence is 16 residues long. Germline V gene sequence: CDR1 SEHNR, CDR2 FQNEAQ (reference sequence). The CDR3 sequence is CASSLVTATSSYEQYF. The CDR3 coding sequence is TGTGCCAGCAGCTTAGTGACAGCGACGAGCTCCTACGAGCAGTACTTC.

The chain recombines TRBV5-6 with TRBJ2-1; 8 nucleotides line up with TRBD2. V shed 2 bases and J 10 bases; nucleotides not matched to a gene: 11. This CDR3 is 15 amino acids long. Germline V gene data show CDR1 as SGHDT and CDR2 as YYEEEE. DNA for the CDR3: TGTGCCAGCAGCTTCCGGCGGGGGGTTGCAGAGGAGCAGTTCTTC. As protein: CASSFRRGVAEEQFF.

J is TRBJ2-2 and V is TRBV5-1; 8 nucleotides line up with TRBD2. Germline CDR1 and CDR2: SGHRS and YFSETQ. This CDR3 is built from 17 residues. The V and J ends lost 0 bases and 3 bases, in that order; junction bases with no gene match: 7. CDR3 in DNA: TGCGCCAGCAGCTTGGTGTTTCGGGAGGGCCACACCGGGGAGCTGTTTTTT. Translating it yields CASSLVFREGHTGELFF.

This clone is termed medium-sized. The chain couples TRBV6-5 to TRBJ2-7, with D perhaps TRBD1 (5 bases). V lost 5 bases to trimming and J lost 5 bases, with 13 bases between them. Germline values: CDR1 MNHEY, CDR2 SVGAGI. This CDR3 contains 13 residues. The CDR3 loop reads CASSTPWGDEQYF. The DNA for the CDR3 is TGTGCCAGCAGTACCCCCTGGGGCGACGAGCAGTACTTC.

The chain links TRBV5-1 to TRBJ2-1, with 11 bases lining up with TRBD1. Trimming cost V 4 bases and J 8 bases; bases outside gene matches: 11. CDR1 and CDR2 (germline): SGHRS, YFSETQ. The CDR3 sequence is 16 residues long. CDR3 residues: CASSGRTGGLLDEQFF. The CDR3 nucleotides read TGCGCCAGCAGCGGGAGGACAGGGGGCCTTCTCGATGAGCAGTTCTTC.

This clone appeared once. The chain employs TRBV28 and TRBJ2-3; TRBD2 might be the D (6 bases). Trimming removed 3 bases at V and 6 bases at J, with 10 bases between. CDR3 length: 13 residues. CDR1 is MDHEN and CDR2 is SYDVKM in the germline V gene. The CDR3: CASSFRAGDTQYF. In DNA form, the CDR3 reads TGTGCCAGCAGTTTCCGTGCGGGGGATACGCAGTATTTT.

On this clone itself: Distinct nucleotide sequences in the sample also encode this CDR3. The chain joins TRBV30 to TRBJ1-1; a possible D gene is TRBD1 (6 bases). There are 13 residues in the CDR3. CDR1 is GTSNPN and CDR2 is SVGIG in the germline V gene (reference sequence). The V gene lost 0 bases and the J gene lost 5 bases, with 10 bases spanning the gap. CDR3 sequence reads: CAWSVGTGTEAFF. CDR3 coding DNA: TGTGCCTGGAGTGTTGGAACAGGGACTGAAGCTTTCTTT.

The chain is built from TRBV27 and TRBJ1-4, with TRBD1 matching 7 bases. CDR1 is MNHEY and CDR2 is SMNVEV in the germline V gene (reference sequence). V dropped 3 bases and J dropped 2; count of bases not matched to a gene: 6. CDR3 length: 16 amino acids. The CDR3 nucleotides read TGTGCCAGCAGTTTGACAGGGAGGGCGACTAATGAAAAACTGTTTTTT. Amino acids: CASSLTGRATNEKLFF.

This clone showed up just once. This chain connects TRBV29-1 to TRBJ2-7, with 7 nucleotides matching TRBD1. CDR3 size: 12 residues. With 3 bases clipped from V and 2 bases from J, the junction kept 1 base outside the gene matches. In germline, CDR1 is SQVTM, CDR2 ANQGSEA. Written as DNA, the CDR3 is TGCAGCGTTGACAGGGGGACCTACGAGCAGTACTTC. It codes for CSVDRGTYEQYF.

The J gene is TRBJ2-5, the V gene TRBV19; 8 nucleotides agree with TRBD2. The CDR3 sequence is 13 residues long. The germline CDR1 and CDR2 sequences are LNHDA and SQIVND (reference sequence). V lost 9 bases, J lost 2 bases, and 5 bases stayed unmatched. CDR3 region: CASREGNQETQYF. CDR3 in DNA: TGTGCCAGCCGGGAGGGGAATCAAGAGACCCAGTACTTC.